A selection of T cell receptor beta chains follows, all from one sample in a study of response to subunit inactivated influenza vaccine. TCRdb used MiXCR to reprocess the RT-PCR reads, holding one entry per CDR3 protein. The sample carries 500,000 to 700,000 distinct CDR3 sequences, roughly 23% recorded once. The data also belong to a second study, concerning T cells expressing NK-cell markers.

This sample comprised CD4+ T cells sorted from PBMCs, obtained approximately 12 days after vaccination. The receptors were sampled from a man between 50 and 59 years old who received an inactivated influenza vaccine. Both conserved end residues are part of each CDR3. A D gene is named only where the DNA matches it firmly. Clone size is not always given. Where it is, it says once, few, many or a class for expanded clones.

clone size	CDR3 length	V gene	D gene	J gene	CDR3 protein	CDR3 DNA
NA	15	TRBV15	NA	TRBJ2-3	CATSRGGSGRDTQYF	TGTGCCACCAGCAGAGGAGGGTCAGGGCGAGATACGCAGTATTTT
many	15	TRBV7-3	TRBD2	TRBJ2-1	CASSLGLAGATEQFF	TGTGCCAGCAGCTTAGGGCTAGCGGGAGCTACTGAGCAGTTCTTC
NA	13	TRBV6-2/TRBV6-3	NA	TRBJ2-7	CASSLSRLYEQYF	TGTGCCAGCAGTTTATCTAGGCTCTACGAGCAGTACTTC
NA	16	TRBV5-6	NA	TRBJ2-2	CASTIIDRGGSGELFF	TGTGCCAGCACGATCATAGACAGGGGAGGGTCCGGGGAGCTGTTTTTT
NA	12	TRBV3-1	NA	TRBJ2-7	CASSLRKAEQYF	TGTGCCAGCAGCCTGAGAAAGGCCGAGCAGTACTTC
many	18	TRBV4-2	TRBD2	TRBJ2-3	CASSQDFAGLAGADTQYF	TGTGCCAGCAGCCAAGATTTTGCCGGACTAGCGGGCGCAGATACGCAGTATTTT
NA	15	TRBV28	NA	TRBJ2-3	CASRQPGRRTDTQYF	TGTGCCAGCAGACAACCGGGAAGAAGAACAGATACGCAGTATTTT
few	15	TRBV29-1	NA	TRBJ1-1	CSAPRPPGENTEAFF	TGCAGCGCCCCTAGACCGCCGGGAGAGAACACTGAAGCTTTCTTT
few	13	TRBV5-1	NA	TRBJ1-1	CASSLGEGREAFF	TGCGCCAGCAGCTTGGGAGAAGGGCGGGAAGCTTTCTTT
NA	14	TRBV20-1	NA	TRBJ2-2	CSTRPRHNTGELFF	TGCAGCACAAGGCCGAGACACAACACCGGGGAGCTGTTTTTT
few	15	TRBV11-2	NA	TRBJ2-5	CASSLFGTYQETQYF	TGTGCCAGCAGCTTGTTCGGGACCTACCAAGAGACCCAGTACTTC
few	15	TRBV4-3	TRBD1	TRBJ2-1	CASSLGTERENEQFF	TGCGCCAGCAGCCTAGGGACAGAGAGGGAGAATGAGCAGTTCTTC
few	15	TRBV3-1	NA	TRBJ2-7	CASSQQGGTPYEQYF	TGTGCCAGCAGCCAACAGGGCGGGACGCCCTACGAGCAGTACTTC
few	15	TRBV5-5	NA	TRBJ2-1	CASFKGGLSYNEQFF	TGTGCCAGCTTTAAAGGGGGTCTCTCCTACAATGAGCAGTTCTTC
NA	15	TRBV10-3	TRBD2	TRBJ2-7	CAISETSGRVVEQYF	TGTGCCATCAGTGAGACTAGCGGGAGGGTTGTCGAGCAGTACTTC
NA	16	TRBV4-3	TRBD1	TRBJ2-7	CASSQQLDRVSSEQYF	TGCGCCAGCAGCCAGCAATTAGACAGGGTCTCAAGCGAGCAGTACTTC
once	13	TRBV20-1	TRBD1	TRBJ1-4	CSVRTGINEKLFF	TGCAGTGTTAGGACAGGGATAAATGAAAAACTGTTTTTT
NA	15	TRBV12-3/TRBV12-4	NA	TRBJ2-2	CASSPAGKNTGELFF	TGTGCCAGCAGTCCTGCCGGGAAGAACACCGGGGAGCTGTTTTTT
NA	14	TRBV10-3	TRBD1	TRBJ2-5	CAISWTGELETQYF	TGTGCCATCAGCTGGACAGGGGAGTTGGAGACCCAGTACTTC
NA	11	TRBV20-1	NA	TRBJ2-7	CSASLASEQYF	TGCAGTGCTAGTTTAGCTAGCGAGCAGTACTTC
NA	13	TRBV11-2	TRBD1	TRBJ2-3	CASRRTGRDTQYF	TGTGCCAGCAGACGGACAGGGAGGGATACGCAGTATTTT
many	14	TRBV7-2	NA	TRBJ1-2	CASNNLGRVYGYTF	TGTGCCAGCAACAACCTTGGGAGGGTCTATGGCTACACCTTC
few	15	TRBV20-1	TRBD1	TRBJ1-5	CSALDRGYSNQPQHF	TGCAGTGCGCTTGACAGGGGATATAGCAATCAGCCCCAGCATTTT
NA	15	TRBV7-9	TRBD2	TRBJ2-3	CASSPTSGGPLGQYF	TGTGCCAGCAGCCCTACTAGCGGGGGTCCCCTTGGGCAGTATTTT
NA	15	TRBV7-2	TRBD2	TRBJ2-7	CASSRSTSGSYEQYF	TGTGCCAGCAGCCGATCGACTAGCGGCTCCTACGAGCAGTACTTC
NA	15	TRBV28	NA	TRBJ1-3	CASSLRGGAGNTIYF	TGTGCCAGCAGTTTACGTGGAGGGGCTGGAAACACCATATATTTT
NA	20	TRBV11-1	NA	TRBJ2-6	CASSHRVLANQYSGANVLTF	TGTGCCAGCAGCCACCGGGTGCTAGCAAATCAATACTCTGGGGCCAACGTCCTGACTTTC